These T cell receptor beta chains were read from a single sample in a study of cytomegalovirus exposure and HLA in healthy donors. Here immunoSEQ multiplex PCR was the method, and the copy in TCRdb shows in-frame clones only, minus some. The sample lists roughly 200,000 clones, approximately 81% seen once, with 2.9% in the top ten. The sample consisted of PBMCs. Receptor source: a man aged 30 to 45 in good health and CMV-seronegative. Both conserved end residues are part of each CDR3. Each record gives: J gene, CDR3 length, D gene, V gene, clone size, CDR3 protein, CDR3 DNA. D genes are given only for firm matches. Clone sizes are given selectively: once, few, many, or a class where the clone is expanded.

J gene: TRBJ2-1; CDR3 length: 15; D gene: NA; V gene: TRBV4-3; clone size: NA; CDR3 protein: CASSQETGTYNEQFF; CDR3 DNA: TGCGCCAGCAGCCAAGAGACGGGGACCTACAATGAGCAGTTCTTC
J gene: TRBJ2-7; CDR3 length: 15; D gene: NA; V gene: TRBV6-5; clone size: NA; CDR3 protein: CASSHRHSPPYEQYF; CDR3 DNA: TGTGCCAGCAGTCACCGACACTCTCCACCCTACGAGCAGTACTTC
J gene: TRBJ2-7; CDR3 length: 15; D gene: TRBD1; V gene: TRBV4-3; clone size: few; CDR3 protein: CASSPAGTGYLEQYF; CDR3 DNA: TGCGCCAGCAGCCCCGCCGGGACAGGGTACCTCGAGCAGTACTTC
J gene: TRBJ1-2; CDR3 length: 15; D gene: NA; V gene: TRBV6-6; clone size: NA; CDR3 protein: CASSYSGRENYGYTF; CDR3 DNA: TGTGCCAGCAGTTACTCAGGCAGGGAAAACTATGGCTACACCTTC
J gene: TRBJ2-1; CDR3 length: 15; D gene: TRBD2; V gene: TRBV5-1; clone size: NA; CDR3 protein: CASGLGTSALNEQFF; CDR3 DNA: TGCGCCAGCGGCCTCGGGACTAGCGCTCTCAATGAGCAGTTCTTC
J gene: TRBJ1-2; CDR3 length: 14; D gene: TRBD1; V gene: TRBV29-1; clone size: few; CDR3 protein: CSVAPLGGQGGYTF; CDR3 DNA: TGCAGCGTTGCACCTCTTGGGGGACAGGGTGGCTACACCTTC
J gene: TRBJ1-2; CDR3 length: 12; D gene: NA; V gene: TRBV28; clone size: few; CDR3 protein: CASSRDIYGYTF; CDR3 DNA: TGTGCCAGCTCCAGGGATATCTATGGCTACACCTTC
J gene: TRBJ1-3; CDR3 length: 11; D gene: NA; V gene: TRBV5-1; clone size: NA; CDR3 protein: CASRAGNTIYF; CDR3 DNA: TGCGCCAGCAGGGCCGGAAACACCATATATTTT
J gene: TRBJ2-3; CDR3 length: 16; D gene: NA; V gene: TRBV28; clone size: NA; CDR3 protein: CASSDVSGGRGDTQYF; CDR3 DNA: TGTGCCAGCAGTGACGTCTCGGGGGGCCGGGGAGATACGCAGTATTTT
J gene: TRBJ1-2; CDR3 length: 13; D gene: NA; V gene: TRBV28; clone size: NA; CDR3 protein: CASSYTRGSGYTF; CDR3 DNA: TGTGCCAGCAGTTATACTCGAGGATCCGGCTACACCTTC
J gene: TRBJ2-7; CDR3 length: 12; D gene: NA; V gene: TRBV29-1; clone size: NA; CDR3 protein: CSSMDTSYEQYF; CDR3 DNA: TGCAGCTCTATGGACACCTCCTACGAGCAGTACTTC
J gene: TRBJ2-2; CDR3 length: 15; D gene: TRBD1; V gene: TRBV4-1; clone size: NA; CDR3 protein: CASSQDAGGTGELFF; CDR3 DNA: TGCGCCAGCAGCCAAGATGCAGGGGGCACCGGGGAGCTGTTTTTT
J gene: TRBJ1-2; CDR3 length: 16; D gene: TRBD1; V gene: TRBV19; clone size: NA; CDR3 protein: CASSISTGQGSYGYTF; CDR3 DNA: TGTGCCAGTAGTATCTCCACGGGACAGGGGTCCTATGGCTACACCTTC
J gene: TRBJ2-7; CDR3 length: 18; D gene: TRBD1; V gene: TRBV5-6; clone size: NA; CDR3 protein: CASSSGQGGLRTIYEQYF; CDR3 DNA: TGTGCCAGCAGCTCGGGGCAAGGGGGCCTCCGTACAATCTACGAGCAGTACTTC
J gene: TRBJ1-5; CDR3 length: 15; D gene: TRBD1; V gene: TRBV7-2; clone size: NA; CDR3 protein: CASSTGTGVRQPQHF; CDR3 DNA: TGTGCCAGCAGCACCGGGACAGGGGTTAGACAGCCCCAGCATTTT
J gene: TRBJ2-3; CDR3 length: 15; D gene: TRBD2; V gene: TRBV6-5; clone size: NA; CDR3 protein: CASSQQRGGTDTQYF; CDR3 DNA: TGTGCCAGCAGCCAGCAGCGGGGGGGCACAGATACGCAGTATTTT